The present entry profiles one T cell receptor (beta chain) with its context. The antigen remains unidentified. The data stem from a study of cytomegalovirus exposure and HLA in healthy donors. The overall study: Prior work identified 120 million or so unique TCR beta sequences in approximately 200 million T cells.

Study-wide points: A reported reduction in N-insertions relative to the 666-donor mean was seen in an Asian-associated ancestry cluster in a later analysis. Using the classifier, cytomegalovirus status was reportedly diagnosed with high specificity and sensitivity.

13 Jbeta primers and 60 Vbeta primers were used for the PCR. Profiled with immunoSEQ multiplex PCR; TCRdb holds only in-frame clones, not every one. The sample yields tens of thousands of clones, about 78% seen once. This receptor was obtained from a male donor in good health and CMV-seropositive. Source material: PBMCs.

CDR3 protein: CASSREGADEQFF. CDR3 sequence (DNA): TGTGCCAGCTCAAGAGAGGGGGCGGATGAGCAGTTCTTC. V and J are TRBV18 and TRBJ2-1; TRBD1 matches 7 bases. The CDR3 is 13 residues long. Germline trimming cut 5 bases from V and 8 bases from J; bases unmatched to any gene: 6. From germline, CDR1 is KGHSH and CDR2 LQKENI.